These T cell receptor beta chains were read from a single sample in a study of Graves' ophthalmopathy and Graves' hyperthyroidism. TCRdb re-derived calls from the multiplex PCR reads in MiXCR, one entry per CDR3 protein. The repertoire holds over 650,000 distinct CDR3 sequences, with 35% to 45% as singletons. The sequencing input was peripheral blood. These TCRs come from an adult man with Graves' ophthalmopathy. Each CDR3 is given with its conserved first and last residue. D genes are given only for firm matches. Where a row states a size, it is once, few, many or the class of an expanded clone; other rows omit it.

j_gene	d_gene	v_gene	abundance	CDR3nt	CDR3aa
TRBJ2-5	TRBD2	TRBV20-1	few	TGCAGTGCTAGAGTGGCCAGCGGGGAAAAAGAGACCCAGTACTTC	CSARVASGEKETQYF
TRBJ1-5	-	TRBV2	-	TGTGCCAGTCGCCAGGGACGGTTCATGAACAAGGATCCCCAGCATTTT	CASRQGRFMNKDPQHF
TRBJ2-3	-	TRBV10-3	-	TGTGCCAGCAGTTACGGGAGCACAGATACGCAGTATTTT	CASSYGSTDTQYF
TRBJ1-5	-	TRBV6-6	many	TGTGCCAGCAGTTACCTGGACGGACGCAATCAGCCCCAGCATTTT	CASSYLDGRNQPQHF
TRBJ1-2	-	TRBV7-2	few	TGTGCCAGCAGCCTGCGTGAACCTAACTATGGCTACACCTTC	CASSLREPNYGYTF
TRBJ1-5	-	TRBV7-8	many	TGTGCCAGCAGCTTAGATCCAAAAGCCGTTGATAGCAATCAGCCCCAGCATTTT	CASSLDPKAVDSNQPQHF
TRBJ2-7	-	TRBV19	-	TGTGCCAGCGGCGTCCGAGGGTACGAGCAGTACTTC	CASGVRGYEQYF
TRBJ2-5	TRBD1	TRBV9	few	TGTGCCAGCAGCGAGGGACAGGGGAAGTTC	CASSEGQGKF
TRBJ2-2	-	TRBV19	few	TGTGCCAGTACTAAAGCTGAGCCGAACACCGGGGAGCTGTTTTTT	CASTKAEPNTGELFF
TRBJ1-6	TRBD1	TRBV20-1	-	TGCAGTGCTAAACCGGGACAGAATTATTCACCCCTCCACTTT	CSAKPGQNYSPLHF
TRBJ2-2	TRBD2	TRBV7-7	-	TGTGCTAGCAGCTCTGGACTAGCGGAAAGCGGGGAGCTGTTTTTT	CASSSGLAESGELFF
TRBJ2-6	-	TRBV10-3	-	TGTGCCACGAGCGCAGAGGTAGCTGGGGCCAACGTCCTGACTTTC	CATSAEVAGANVLTF
TRBJ2-5	-	TRBV20-1	many	TGCAGTGCTAAAGGGGGGCTCGGTGAGACCCAGTACTTC	CSAKGGLGETQYF
TRBJ2-5	TRBD1	TRBV25-1	few	TGTGCCTGGAACTTGATCCCGGGACAGGGGATAGAGACCCAGTACTTC	CAWNLIPGQGIETQYF
TRBJ1-2	-	TRBV19	many	TGTGCCAGTAACACCCCCTCGCCCTATGGCTACACCTTC	CASNTPSPYGYTF
TRBJ1-1	-	TRBV10-3	many	TGTGCCAGCAGACCAGGCGGGGGACACACTGAAGCTTTCTTT	CASRPGGGHTEAFF
TRBJ2-5	TRBD2	TRBV7-9	many	TGTGCCAGCAGCTTTGGGGAGGGAATGGAGACCCAGTACTTC	CASSFGEGMETQYF
TRBJ2-7	TRBD1	TRBV10-3	many	TGTGCCATCAGGGATGACAGGGGGCTAACCTACGAGCAGTACTTC	CAIRDDRGLTYEQYF
TRBJ1-6	-	TRBV10-3	many	TGTGCCACCTCCGGAGGGAGCTCCTATAATTCACCCCTCCACTTT	CATSGGSSYNSPLHF
TRBJ2-6	-	TRBV19	many	TGTGCCAGTAGCCCACCCCTGGGCTTCTCTGGGGCCAACGTCCTGACTTTC	CASSPPLGFSGANVLTF
TRBJ2-3	TRBD2	TRBV25-1	few	TGTGCCAGCAGTGAAAAAGCGGGAGAGAGAGTAGATACGCAGTATTTT	CASSEKAGERVDTQYF
TRBJ2-2	-	TRBV6-2/TRBV6-3	-	TGTGCCAGCAGTTTGCAGCGAAGGACCGGGGAGCTGTTTTTT	CASSLQRRTGELFF
TRBJ1-4	TRBD1	TRBV2	few	TGTGCCAGCAGGCCCCGGGACAGGGTTGAAAAACTGTTTTTT	CASRPRDRVEKLFF
TRBJ2-2	TRBD2	TRBV20-1	-	TGCAGTGCTAGACTAGCGGGAGCTCGAACCGGGGAGCTGTTTTTT	CSARLAGARTGELFF
TRBJ2-5	-	TRBV5-8	few	TGTGCCAGCAGCTTGGGCCTTGGCTATCAAGAGACCCAGTACTTC	CASSLGLGYQETQYF
TRBJ1-1	TRBD1	TRBV7-9	many	TGTGCCAGCGGAACAGGGGTCGTTGATACTGAAGCTTTCTTT	CASGTGVVDTEAFF
TRBJ2-5	-	TRBV7-2	many	TGTGCCAGCAGCTTAGCGGAGGGGGGGCGTGGAGAGACCCAGTACTTC	CASSLAEGGRGETQYF
TRBJ1-5	-	TRBV7-2	-	TGCGCCAGCAGCTCCTACTGGGGGCCAACAAGGGACTATCAGCCCCAGCATTTT	CASSSYWGPTRDYQPQHF
TRBJ1-6	-	TRBV4-3	many	TGCGCCAGCAGCCAAGTGCTGGATAATTCACCCCTCCACTTT	CASSQVLDNSPLHF
TRBJ1-2	-	TRBV7-2	-	TGTGCCAGCAGCCCACTCACGACGGGCAGTAACTATGGCTACACCTTC	CASSPLTTGSNYGYTF
TRBJ1-1	-	TRBV20-1	many	TGCAGTGCTAGAGCGGGCGTTTGGAGTCTGAACACTGAAGCTTTCTTT	CSARAGVWSLNTEAFF
TRBJ2-1	TRBD2	TRBV29-1	-	TGTAGCGTCAAAAGACTAGCGGGATTCTACAATGAGCAGTTCTTC	CSVKRLAGFYNEQFF
TRBJ2-7	-	TRBV14	few	TGTGCCAGCAGCTCGTCATCTACGGGAGAGGCCTACGAGCAGTACTTC	CASSSSSTGEAYEQYF
TRBJ1-5	TRBD1	TRBV19	many	TGTGCCAGTAGTACCGGGACAGGCGGGGCCCAGCATTTT	CASSTGTGGAQHF
TRBJ1-2	TRBD1	TRBV6-5	-	TGTGCCAGCAGACAGACAGGGTCGGGCTACACCTTC	CASRQTGSGYTF
TRBJ1-5	-	TRBV7-8	many	TGTGCCAGCAGCTTAGAGGGTCAAAACAATCAGCCCCAGCATTTT	CASSLEGQNNQPQHF
TRBJ1-2	-	TRBV20-1	many	TGCAGTGCTAGTTACGGGGGGACTTATGGCTACACCTTC	CSASYGGTYGYTF
TRBJ2-2	-	TRBV25-1	-	TGTGCCAGCAGTGAAGACTTGGGCGAGCTGTTTTTT	CASSEDLGELFF
TRBJ1-1	TRBD1	TRBV5-6	many	TGTGCCAGCAGCCGACTGACAGGGGGGACTGAAGCTTTCTTT	CASSRLTGGTEAFF
TRBJ1-3	-	TRBV2	many	TGTGCCAGCAAGGGGAGGACAGTTGGAAACACCATATATTTT	CASKGRTVGNTIYF
TRBJ2-7	-	TRBV6-2/TRBV6-3	-	TGTGCCAGCAGAGGTGAGGTCTCGGTCCACGAGCAGTACTTC	CASRGEVSVHEQYF